Listed below are T cell receptor beta chains from one sample, sequenced in a study of T cells in Graves' hyperthyroidism and ophthalmopathy. TCRdb re-called the multiplex PCR reads with MiXCR, one entry per CDR3 protein. The sample has over 450,000 distinct CDR3 sequences; roughly an eighth are singletons. The sample comprised blood. The receptors were sampled from a woman aged 18 to 35 with Graves' hyperthyroidism. The CDR3 runs from the conserved cysteine through the conserved F or W. D genes are given only for firm matches. The size entry is marked missing in some rows and otherwise reads once, few, many or a size class.

size	V	J	D	CDR3	DNA
.	TRBV19	TRBJ2-7	TRBD1	CASSIVTGPSYEQYF	TGTGCCAGTAGTATAGTGACAGGGCCCTCCTACGAGCAGTACTTC
many	TRBV11-2	TRBJ2-3	.	CASSFNSDTQYF	TGTGCCAGCAGCTTTAATTCAGATACGCAGTATTTT
few	TRBV12-3/TRBV12-4	TRBJ1-2	.	CASSFSQGNYGYTF	TGTGCCAGCAGTTTTAGTCAGGGAAACTATGGCTACACCTTC
.	TRBV20-1	TRBJ1-1	.	CSAPGHRNTEAFF	TGCAGTGCCCCGGGACACCGAAACACTGAAGCTTTCTTT
many	TRBV18	TRBJ1-5	.	CASSPETGLLNQPQHF	TGTGCCAGCTCACCCGAGACAGGCCTTCTCAATCAGCCCCAGCATTTT
.	TRBV7-9	TRBJ2-1	.	CASSLFEQFF	TGTGCCAGCAGCTTATTCGAGCAGTTCTTC
.	TRBV7-9	TRBJ2-2	TRBD2	CASSFGTTHTGELFF	TGTGCCAGCAGCTTCGGGACTACCCACACCGGGGAGCTGTTTTTT
many	TRBV27	TRBJ1-1	.	CASSLYPVRVTEAFF	TGTGCCAGCAGTTTATATCCAGTCAGGGTGACTGAAGCTTTCTTT
.	TRBV18	TRBJ2-5	.	CASSPSQGREETQYF	TGTGCCAGCTCACCGAGTCAGGGTAGGGAAGAGACCCAGTACTTC
few	TRBV12-3/TRBV12-4	TRBJ1-5	TRBD1	CASSLAGTGTGDQPQHF	TGTGCCAGCAGTCTCGCCGGGACGGGGACAGGAGATCAGCCCCAGCATTTT
many	TRBV6-1	TRBJ1-1	.	CASTPGVNTEAFF	TGTGCCAGCACCCCCGGGGTAAACACTGAAGCTTTCTTT
many	TRBV27	TRBJ1-2	.	CASSLTWTANNYGYTF	TGTGCCAGCAGTTTAACGTGGACAGCTAATAACTATGGCTACACCTTC
.	TRBV7-2	TRBJ1-5	TRBD1	CASSLGLTGYSNQPQHF	TGTGCCAGCAGCTTGGGCTTGACAGGGTATAGCAATCAGCCCCAGCATTTT
many	TRBV5-6	TRBJ2-1	.	CASSLWGGRNEQFF	TGTGCCAGCAGCCTTTGGGGGGGGCGGAATGAGCAGTTCTTC
many	TRBV6-1	TRBJ2-5	TRBD1	CASSKTGGGGETQYF	TGTGCCAGCAGTAAAACAGGGGGCGGCGGGGAGACCCAGTACTTC
many	TRBV6-1	TRBJ1-4	.	CASSWTPDEKLFF	TGTGCCAGCAGCTGGACACCTGATGAAAAACTGTTTTTT
.	TRBV24-1	TRBJ2-3	.	CAVDSRQGGNTQYF	TGTGCCGTCGATTCCCGACAGGGAGGAAATACGCAGTATTTT
many	TRBV7-3	TRBJ2-5	.	CASSFLGGDQETQYF	TGTGCCAGCAGCTTCCTCGGGGGCGACCAAGAGACCCAGTACTTC
.	TRBV12-3/TRBV12-4	TRBJ2-5	.	CASSLSLRQETQYF	TGTGCCAGCAGTTTAAGCCTGCGCCAAGAGACCCAGTACTTC
many	TRBV6-1	TRBJ1-1	.	CASGHQSGTEAFF	TGTGCCAGCGGTCATCAATCGGGCACTGAAGCTTTCTTT
many	TRBV20-1	TRBJ1-1	.	CSARERTPTAEAFF	TGCAGTGCTAGAGAGAGGACACCGACCGCTGAAGCTTTCTTT
many	TRBV6-5	TRBJ2-7	TRBD1	CASSASGTGGSYEQYF	TGTGCCAGCAGTGCCTCCGGGACAGGGGGTTCCTACGAGCAGTACTTC
.	TRBV10-2	TRBJ1-2	TRBD1	CASSELGPRTGSNYGYTF	TGCGCCAGCAGTGAGTTAGGCCCCCGGACAGGTAGTAACTATGGCTACACCTTC
many	TRBV6-6	TRBJ2-2	.	CASSYGGQNTGELFF	TGTGCCAGCAGTTACGGGGGGCAGAACACCGGGGAGCTGTTTTTT
many	TRBV19	TRBJ1-1	TRBD1	CASTDQGAGAEAFF	TGTGCCAGTACCGATCAGGGGGCGGGGGCTGAAGCTTTCTTT
.	TRBV7-7	TRBJ2-3	.	CASSLSITDTQYF	TGTGCTAGCAGCTTAAGCATCACAGATACGCAGTATTTT
many	TRBV12-3/TRBV12-4	TRBJ1-5	.	CASSLDSINQPQHF	TGTGCCAGCAGTCTCGACAGTATTAATCAGCCCCAGCATTTT
.	TRBV18	TRBJ1-5	TRBD1	CASSPGQKDQPQHF	TGTGCCAGCTCACCGGGACAGAAAGATCAGCCCCAGCATTTT
many	TRBV10-3	TRBJ2-1	.	CAISDRGGSNEQFF	TGTGCCATCTCCGACAGGGGAGGGAGCAATGAGCAGTTCTTC
many	TRBV2	TRBJ1-5	.	CASSPKGNVNQPQHF	TGTGCCAGCAGCCCCAAGGGGAACGTCAATCAGCCCCAGCATTTT
many	TRBV11-3	TRBJ2-7	TRBD1	CASGAPGQGSYEQYF	TGTGCCAGCGGCGCCCCGGGACAGGGCTCCTACGAGCAGTACTTC
many	TRBV12-3/TRBV12-4	TRBJ2-4	TRBD1	CASTYQPGQGLYF	TGTGCCAGCACCTATCAACCGGGACAGGGTTTGTACTTC
few	TRBV3-1	TRBJ2-1	.	CASSQSDKIYNEQFF	TGTGCCAGCAGCCAGTCGGACAAGATTTACAATGAGCAGTTCTTC
many	TRBV11-3	TRBJ2-3	TRBD2	CASSFGLAGDTQYF	TGTGCCAGCAGCTTTGGGCTAGCGGGAGATACGCAGTATTTT
few	TRBV10-1	TRBJ2-1	TRBD1	CASSGQGDEQFF	TGCGCCAGCAGTGGACAGGGCGATGAGCAGTTCTTC
many	TRBV20-1	TRBJ2-3	.	CSARDSQGVDTQYF	TGCAGTGCTAGAGACTCCCAAGGGGTAGATACGCAGTATTTT
many	TRBV2	TRBJ1-5	.	CASSAGQGGGNQPQHF	TGTGCCAGCAGTGCTGGTCAGGGCGGAGGCAATCAGCCCCAGCATTTT
many	TRBV14	TRBJ2-5	.	CASSQDWGFSETQYF	TGTGCCAGCAGCCAAGATTGGGGGTTCTCGGAGACCCAGTACTTC
.	TRBV11-2	TRBJ2-3	TRBD2	CASSVLAGVVADTQYF	TGTGCCAGCAGCGTATTAGCGGGAGTTGTCGCGGATACGCAGTATTTT
many	TRBV2	TRBJ1-6	.	CASIEGYTRRDPSSYNSPLHF	TGTGCCAGCATAGAGGGGTATACACGGAGGGACCCAAGCTCCTATAATTCACCCCTCCACTTT
many	TRBV12-3/TRBV12-4	TRBJ2-7	.	CASSWVGTPYEQYF	TGTGCCAGCAGTTGGGTAGGGACGCCCTACGAGCAGTACTTC
many	TRBV5-1	TRBJ2-1	TRBD1	CASSFFSGQGNNEQFF	TGCGCCAGCAGCTTCTTCTCTGGACAGGGGAACAATGAGCAGTTCTTC
.	TRBV29-1	TRBJ1-1	TRBD1	CSVKKQGFTEAFF	TGCAGCGTCAAAAAACAGGGGTTCACTGAAGCTTTCTTT
many	TRBV19	TRBJ2-7	TRBD2	CASSPGLAGMIYEQYF	TGTGCCAGTAGTCCCGGACTAGCGGGAATGATATACGAGCAGTACTTC
.	TRBV3-1	TRBJ2-2	.	CASSQFRLTPNTGELFF	TGTGCCAGCAGCCAATTTCGCCTGACCCCAAACACCGGGGAGCTGTTTTTT
.	TRBV29-1	TRBJ1-2	TRBD1	CSVGTQGAKSGYTF	TGCAGCGTTGGAACGCAGGGGGCGAAGTCCGGCTACACCTTC
.	TRBV7-3	TRBJ1-1	.	CASSLIGGSTEAFF	TGTGCCAGCAGCTTAATTGGGGGTAGCACTGAAGCTTTCTTT
many	TRBV30	TRBJ1-2	TRBD1	CASRDSFNYGYTF	TGTGCCTCCCGGGACAGTTTCAACTATGGCTACACCTTC
few	TRBV19	TRBJ2-1	TRBD2	CASSRREGNYNEQFF	TGTGCCAGTAGTCGCCGGGAGGGAAACTACAATGAGCAGTTCTTC
.	TRBV20-1	TRBJ2-5	TRBD2	CSARFPGLAGGTVETQYF	TGCAGTGCTAGATTCCCGGGACTAGCGGGAGGGACCGTGGAGACCCAGTACTTC
many	TRBV5-1	TRBJ2-3	.	CASSLPANRLTDTQYF	TGCGCCAGCAGCTTGCCGGCGAATAGGTTGACAGATACGCAGTATTTT
many	TRBV12-3/TRBV12-4	TRBJ1-4	.	CASSLQGGNEKLFF	TGTGCCAGCAGTTTGCAGGGTGGAAATGAAAAACTGTTTTTT